This TCR beta chain was identified in a study of cytomegalovirus exposure and HLA in healthy donors. A multiplex PCR was run with 60 Vbeta primers and 13 Jbeta primers. In the original workflow: In a later analysis, of approximately 81 million unique beta chains, roughly 9.9 million appeared in at least two donors. Clones were sequenced by immunoSEQ multiplex PCR, and TCRdb holds only the in-frame ones, with some missing. The DNA gave D and trimming, while V, J and clone size come from that table. There are fewer than 250,000 clones in the sample; 85% to 90% occur only once, and roughly 1.3% lies in the top ten. J was trimmed by 6 bases and V by 4 bases; bases with no gene match: 9. This CDR3 has 17 residues. Germline CDR1 reads SGDLS; CDR2 reads YYNGEE.

This chain joins TRBV9 and TRBJ2-4; 14 nucleotides align to TRBD2. Source material: PBMCs. The clonotype was recovered from a man aged 30 to 45 in good health and CMV-seronegative. CDR3 bases: TGTGCCAGCAGCTCCCAAACCGGGACTAGCGGGGGAAACATTCAGTACTTC. This sequence encodes CASSSQTGTSGGNIQYF.